This T cell receptor (beta chain) came from a study of Ad26.COV2.S vaccination and SARS-CoV-2 variants. The study's findings and limits: Total T cell responses may have been underestimated by the TCR breadth and depth analyses. Reportedly, spike-specific CD8+ and CD4+ T cell responses achieved substantial breadth once vaccination had taken place. Those who received vaccine or placebo ended up with similar non-spike TCR breadth. Placebo recipients trailed vaccine recipients in spike-specific TCR breadth.

The CDR3 totals 15 residues. Trimming removed 4 bases from V and 0 bases from J, with 11 bases in between. Germline V CDR1 and CDR2: SGDLS, YYNGEE. TCRdb keeps only in-frame clones here, not all; method: immunoSEQ multiplex PCR. The table includes fewer than 100,000 clones, more than 65% detected once. About this clone: Its cognate antigen is unknown.

The chain joins TRBV9 to TRBJ2-1, with D possibly being TRBD2 (6 bases). Specimen: peripheral blood, collected after recovery from COVID-19. The sequence derives from a human donor who had recovered from COVID-19. The CDR3 DNA sequence: TGTGCCAGCAGCCCCGGGGGATCCTCCTACAATGAGCAGTTCTTC. Its translation is CASSPGGSSYNEQFF. Combining the CDR3 with reference TRBV9 and TRBJ2-1 gives the whole variable domain DSGVTQTPKHLITATGQRVTLRCSPRSGDLSVYWYQQSLDQGLQFLIQYYNGEERAKGNILERFSAQQFPDLHSELNLSSLELGDSALYFCASSPGGSSYNEQFFGPGTRLTVL.